This section outlines one T cell receptor (beta chain) sequence together with its context. Its antigen is not known. V was clipped by 10 bases and J by 9 bases; unmatched bases: 16. CDR3 length equals 15 residues. CDR1 is MDHEN, CDR2 SYDVKM, per germline. The data originate from a study of PD-1 blockade in classical Hodgkin lymphoma. Each of the patients experienced relapse following autologous stem cell transplantation, and their brentuximab vedotin exposure differed. Complete response, partial response or progressive disease constituted the best responses recorded. Assay used: immunoSEQ multiplex PCR; TCRdb lists only in-frame clones, some missing. In the table there are about 16,000 clones, roughly 68% of which are singletons. Study observations and caveats: CD4+ TCR diversity, unlike CD8+, rose significantly by C4D1. Healthy donors reportedly exceeded newly diagnosed patients in baseline TCR diversity.

The sequence came from a human donor with classical Hodgkin lymphoma. The rearrangement uses TRBV28 and TRBJ2-1; 9 bases map to TRBD2. The sequences come from peripheral blood mononuclear cells (PBMCs), collected at baseline. CDR3 region: CAIKSRLAERVEQFF. The CDR3 DNA is TGTGCCATCAAATCCCGACTAGCGGAGAGGGTTGAGCAGTTCTTC.